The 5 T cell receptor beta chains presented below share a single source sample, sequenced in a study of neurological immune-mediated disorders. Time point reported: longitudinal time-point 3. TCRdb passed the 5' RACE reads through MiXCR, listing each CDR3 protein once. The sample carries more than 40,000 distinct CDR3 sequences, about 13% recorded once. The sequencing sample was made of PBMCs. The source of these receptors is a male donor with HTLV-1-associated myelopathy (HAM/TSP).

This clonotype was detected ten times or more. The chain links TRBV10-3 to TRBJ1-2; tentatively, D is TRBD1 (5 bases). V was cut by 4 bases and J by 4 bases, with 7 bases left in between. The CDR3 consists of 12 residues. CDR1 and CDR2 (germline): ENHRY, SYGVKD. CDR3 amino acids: CAISGDGYGYTF. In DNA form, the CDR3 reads TGTGCCATCAGTGGGGACGGCTATGGCTACACCTTC.

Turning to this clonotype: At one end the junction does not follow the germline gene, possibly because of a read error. The CDR3 region has the DNA TGCACCAGCAGCGAAACTACAGGGGGAACCGGGGAGCTGTTTTTT. This gives the protein CTSSETTGGTGELFF. The chain links TRBV5-1 to TRBJ2-2, with TRBD1 matching 8 bases. The CDR3 is 15 residues long. Per the germline V gene, CDR1 is SGHRS and CDR2 is YFSETQ.

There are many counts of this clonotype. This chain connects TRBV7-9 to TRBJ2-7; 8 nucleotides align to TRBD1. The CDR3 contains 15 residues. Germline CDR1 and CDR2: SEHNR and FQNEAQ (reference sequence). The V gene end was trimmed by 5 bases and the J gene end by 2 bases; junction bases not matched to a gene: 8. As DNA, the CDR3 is TGTGCCAGCAGCCAGGTTGGGACAGGTACCTACGAGCAGTACTTC. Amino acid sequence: CASSQVGTGTYEQYF.

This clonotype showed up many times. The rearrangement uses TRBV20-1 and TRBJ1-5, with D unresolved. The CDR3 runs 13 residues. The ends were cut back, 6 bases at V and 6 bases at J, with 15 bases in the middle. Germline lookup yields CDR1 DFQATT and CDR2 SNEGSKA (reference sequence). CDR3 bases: TGCAGTGCACGACTGTCATTCAGTCAGCCCCAGCATTTT. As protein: CSARLSFSQPQHF.

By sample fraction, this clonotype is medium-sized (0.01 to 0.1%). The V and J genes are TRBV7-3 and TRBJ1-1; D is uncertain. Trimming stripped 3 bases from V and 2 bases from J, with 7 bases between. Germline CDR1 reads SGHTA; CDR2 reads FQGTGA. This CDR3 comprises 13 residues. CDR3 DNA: TGTGCCAGCAGCTTCCGGGCCAACACTGAAGCTTTCTTT. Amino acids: CASSFRANTEAFF.